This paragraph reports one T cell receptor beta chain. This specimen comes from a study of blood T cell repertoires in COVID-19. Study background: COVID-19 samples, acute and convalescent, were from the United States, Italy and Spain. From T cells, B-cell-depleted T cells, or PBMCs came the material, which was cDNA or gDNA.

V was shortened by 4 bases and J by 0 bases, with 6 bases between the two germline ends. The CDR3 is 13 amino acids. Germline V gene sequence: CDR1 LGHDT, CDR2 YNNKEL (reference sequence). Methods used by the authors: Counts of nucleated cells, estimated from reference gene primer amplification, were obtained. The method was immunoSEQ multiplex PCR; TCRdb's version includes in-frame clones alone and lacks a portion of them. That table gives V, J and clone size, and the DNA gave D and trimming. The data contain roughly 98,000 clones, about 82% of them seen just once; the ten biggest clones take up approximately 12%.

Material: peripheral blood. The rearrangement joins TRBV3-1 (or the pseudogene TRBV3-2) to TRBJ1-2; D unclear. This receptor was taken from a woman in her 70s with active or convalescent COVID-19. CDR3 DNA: TGTGCCAGCAGCCTCAGTTCTAACTATGGCTACACCTTC. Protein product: CASSLSSNYGYTF.